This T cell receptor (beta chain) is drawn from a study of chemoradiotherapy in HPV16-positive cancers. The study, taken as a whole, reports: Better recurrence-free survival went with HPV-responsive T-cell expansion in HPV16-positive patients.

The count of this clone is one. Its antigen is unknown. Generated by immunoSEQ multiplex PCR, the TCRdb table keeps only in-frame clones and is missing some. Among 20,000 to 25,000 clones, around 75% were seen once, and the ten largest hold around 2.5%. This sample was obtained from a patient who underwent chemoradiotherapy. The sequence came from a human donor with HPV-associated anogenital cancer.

This CDR3 is CASSTGLAVPRDIQYF. Here the CDR3 DNA reads TGTGCCAGCTCTACCGGACTAGCGGTCCCGAGGGACATTCAGTACTTC. This sequence joins TRBV27 and TRBJ2-4; TRBD2 aligns across 10 bases. Per the germline V gene, CDR1 is MNHEY and CDR2 is SMNVEV (reference sequence). V was clipped by 8 bases and J by 8 bases; unmatched bases: 15. The CDR3 length is 16 residues.